The TCR beta chain described here comes from a study of T cell responses to AZD1222 COVID-19 vaccine. Findings and limits, study-wide: A mostly white British donor set with more females was recruited, and clonal diversity was possibly underestimated. Baseline serology detected seropositivity in only six AZD1222 recipients.

Of note for this clone: Its antigen is not identified.

Germline CDR1 reads LNHNV; CDR2 reads YYDKDF (reference sequence). V lost 0 bases to trimming and J lost 8 bases; unmatched junction nucleotides: 11. This CDR3 has 16 amino acids. Generated by immunoSEQ multiplex PCR, the TCRdb table keeps only in-frame clones and is missing some. The sample has under 150,000 clones; approximately 93% are singletons. The rearrangement links TRBV15 to TRBJ2-5; 8 bases map to TRBD2. The starting material was peripheral blood, obtained on day 0 of AZD1222 vaccination. The clonotype originates from an adult in good health. The CDR3 bases are TGTGCCACCAGCAGAGAGTTTGGTAGCGGGACGGAAACCCAGTACTTC. It specifies CATSREFGSGTETQYF.